The T cell receptor beta chain described here comes from a study of cytomegalovirus exposure and HLA in healthy donors (dated 2017 in TCRdb). General notes on the study: In an earlier analysis of roughly 500 of the donors, 250 to 300 Gb of sequence data and 95 million to 130 million unique TCR beta sequences from approximately 180 million T cells were reported. About 280 gigabases of sequencing data and roughly 90 million unique TCR sequences were included in an early release covering 550 to 800 HLA-typed donors. Of the approximately 400 genotyped donors, over 70% fell in the genetic ancestry cluster associated with self-reported Caucasian donors. The aim of the study was to test whether cataloging public T cell receptors could identify signatures of past pathogen exposure. The study profiled the T cell repertoires of under 850 subjects by immunosequencing and related them to cytomegalovirus serostatus. Besides the first cohort of about 730 subjects, a separate validation cohort made up of about 120 different subjects was used. High-throughput TCR immunosequencing, statistical association of individual TCRs with disease status, and machine learning were combined to predict cytomegalovirus infection status. In a later analysis, previously published TCR beta repertoires from fewer than 750 donors were re-analyzed and high-resolution HLA genotyping was added so that TCR occurrence patterns could be studied. Rather than using new phenotypic data, the later analysis identified candidate immune exposures from TCR beta sequences and from how often those sequences occurred across donors. In an earlier analysis of roughly 580 of the donors, high-throughput TCR beta sequencing was used to judge whether each TCR beta V gene segment behaved as functional or pseudogenic. Donor age, sex, ethnicity and CMV serostatus were compiled together with the repertoire data. In a later genetic analysis, genome-wide SNP genotypes for about three fifths of the 666 donors were used, and that subset was treated as a discovery cohort. Every repertoire in the discovery cohort had been generated on one and the same sequencing platform. HLA typing included class I and class II loci at four-digit resolution. Typing coverage varied by locus: 629-630 donors for A, B, C, DRB1 and DQB1; approximately 500 for DQA1; over 600 for DPA1; fewer than 480 for DPB1. Four to six DR-DQ haplotypes were handled as single units for association and clustering, since linkage in the cohort was strong. Among 398 genotyped donors of the cohort, an average of approximately 250,000 unique TCR beta nucleotide sequences were sequenced per donor, roughly 18% of them non-productive. General study outcomes and caveats: In vitro tests confirmed that a few of the cytomegalovirus-associated TCR beta chains recognize cytomegalovirus antigens. The earlier analysis of some 540 of the donors excluded 15 to 20 rarely observed V segments, including chromosome 9 orphons, because counts were too low. Linkage disequilibrium might explain the correlated functional status among segregating V segments, but an unknown experimental factor could not be ruled out. Immune exposure information for the cohort was limited to CMV serostatus. Because HLA typing was unavailable for some donors at each locus, only the typed subset was used in association tests. A later analysis found that most CMV-associated TCR beta chains appeared HLA-restricted, with HLA associations seemingly driven largely by CMV exposure. A cluster of highly shared sequence variants was judged likely to be a technical artifact of the sequencing pipeline. A later analysis found that HLA-associated TCR beta chains were more clonally expanded and had lower generation probabilities than equally common non-associated chains. At a false discovery rate of 0.05, a later analysis linked 15,000 to 20,000 TCR beta sequences to specific HLA alleles. Sequencing depth was assumed to be roughly uniform across donors in the presence/absence analyses, though that assumption may not hold. It was suggested by the authors that the approach could potentially be generalized to other disease states and immunological phenotypes. A further reported finding was that TCR beta sequences accurately predicted the HLA-A and HLA-B alleles for most subjects in the first cohort. A later genetic analysis reported fewer N-insertions in productive TCRs among donors in an Asian-associated ancestry cluster than the approximately 700-donor mean. Strong co-occurrence of HLA alleles, especially DR and DQ, made assigning TCR associations to individual alleles difficult. The classifier was reported to diagnose cytomegalovirus status with high specificity and sensitivity in both the original cohort and the validation cohort. An association between a missense DCLRE1C variant and V-gene and J-gene trimming of TCR beta chains was found in a later genetic analysis and replicated in an independent cohort. Most TCR sequences were observed very rarely across donors, whereas some public TCRs were present in many individuals. Several of the top co-occurrence clusters appeared to be linked to parvovirus B19, influenza, CMV and Epstein-Barr virus, according to a later analysis. According to a later analysis, TCR association rates differed among HLA loci, with DRB1 alleles showing the most associated TCRs and HLA-C alleles showing the fewest. The cohort was sequenced for TCR beta chains only, and without alpha or paired-chain data the features that could be detected were limited. In the study, roughly 160 TCR beta chains were listed as associated with cytomegalovirus. Broadly in line with IMGT annotations, most TCR beta V segments showed up in productive rearrangements about 87% or about 30% of the time in an earlier analysis of several hundred of the donors.

Library preparation employed the immunoSEQ multiplex PCR assay. For the multiplex PCR, a mixture combining 60 forward primers for TCR Vbeta segments and 13 reverse primers for TCR Jbeta segments was used. The CDR3 region of rearranged TCR beta genes was amplified from genomic DNA with a multiplex PCR assay. On the Illumina HiSeq System, the amplified TCR beta libraries were sequenced as 87-base-pair reads. The authors' analysis ran thus. A later analysis tallied around 80 million unique TCR beta chains across the 666 repertoires, and around 9.9 million of those chains were shared by two or more donors. Raw reads were error-corrected and collapsed into unique sequences with a nearest-neighbor algorithm that merged closely related sequences to remove PCR and sequencing errors. Alignment of CDR3 sequences to IMGT reference sequences was used to assign V, D and J gene segments. For a sequence to be retained, a match of at least six nucleotides to both a V gene segment and a J gene segment was required. A rearrangement counted as productive if the CDR3 had no stop codons and remained in frame with V and J, and every other rearrangement counted as non-productive. CDR3 was defined according to IMGT convention as the region running from the second conserved V-encoded cysteine to the conserved J-encoded phenylalanine. Sequences without an unambiguous match to a single V gene segment were excluded from the earlier analysis of about 640 of the donors. In an earlier analysis of around 600 of the donors, V segments were called functional above 56.7% productive rearrangements and were called segregating when the between-donor standard deviation exceeded 5%. A statistical classification framework was built to diagnose cytomegalovirus status from the catalog of TCR beta chain sequences. V and J gene assignment, in a later analysis, came from comparing TCR nucleotide sequences with IMGT/GENE-DB human TR gene sequences. In a later analysis, CDR3 sequences and most-parsimonious VDJ recombination scenarios were assigned using the TCRdist pipeline. In a later analysis, every TCR beta chain was defined by the combination of its CDR3 amino acid sequence and its V-gene family, and reads without a unique V-gene family were dropped. In a later analysis, 450 to 600 highly shared, low-generation-probability nucleotide sequences were removed to address suspected cross-contamination and a sequencing artifact. For each public chain, a later analysis derived a clonal expansion index from normalized ranks of inferred template counts within each repertoire. In a later analysis, generation probabilities were computed with a VDJ recombination model fitted to out-of-frame rearrangements, and the resulting probabilities were checked against IGoR. In a later analysis, hypergeometric tests were used to score TCR-TCR, TCR-HLA and TCR-CMV co-occurrence, with a repertoire-size bias correction applied to TCR pairs. In a later analysis, false discovery rates were estimated by permuting HLA or CMV assignments 20 times. A later analysis grouped co-occurring TCRs with DBSCAN, adding TCRdist sequence similarity when clustering within HLA-allele-positive subsets. For co-occurrence clustering, repertoires with fewer than 30,000 or more than 120,000 public chains were excluded, along with roughly 5 repertoires with anomalous nucleotide sharing. Imported from immuneACCESS, the table was reduced by TCRdb to in-frame sequences with V and J called. These copies leave out some clones; in studies compared against another copy, an unresolved V gene accounts for under half, and the cause of the remainder is not known. V and J calls and clone size come straight from that table; D and trimming were deduced from the DNA. Here the sample has about 100,000 clones; 79% occur a single time. The ten most abundant clones make up 2.5% to 3.5% of the sample.

In total, 600 or so healthy bone marrow donors made up the cohort. At the time of sampling, all cohort members were nominally healthy, though unrecorded immune exposures were likely present. The donor was CMV seronegative and was included in the group of hundreds of seronegative cohort members. Every donor gave a peripheral blood sample, and the peripheral blood mononuclear cells from that sample were used for TCR beta sequencing. The Qiagen DNeasy Blood Extraction Kit was used to extract genomic DNA from the blood cell samples. In the case of this clone: Its target antigen remains unknown. Base qualities are not recorded, but no much larger clone differs from it by a single base.

The material sequenced was PBMCs. This TCR was sampled from a woman aged 40 to 55 in good health and CMV-seronegative.

The encoded CDR3 is CASSPGGTESYEQYF. The nucleotides read TGTGCCAGCTCACCAGGTGGGACAGAGTCCTACGAGCAGTACTTC. The chain employs TRBV18 and TRBJ2-7; TRBD1 lines up with 7 middle nucleotides. CDR1 and CDR2 are drawn from the germline V gene: KGHSH, LQKENI. Compared with germline, V lacks 2 bases and J lacks 1 base; bases without a gene match: 5. The CDR3 covers 15 residues, taking in both the cysteine and the phenylalanine. Left in the record is the CDR3 DNA by itself, 45 bases read in frame from the first base.